Below are 19 T cell receptor beta chains sequenced from a single sample in a study of shared clonotypes between healthy human individuals. The repertoire was sequenced with immunoSEQ multiplex PCR; TCRdb's copy has only in-frame clones and lacks some. Among under 600,000 clones listed, around 97% were seen once. The sequenced material came from naive CD4+ T cells sorted from blood. Indicated subset: CD45RA+ positively selected. The receptors derive from a woman younger than 45 in good health.

This sequence joins TRBV5-1 and TRBJ2-5; the D gene is possibly TRBD1 (6 bases). CDR3 length equals 16 residues. V was cut by 0 bases and J by 1 base, with 13 bases left in between. Germline values: CDR1 SGHRS, CDR2 YFSETQ. The CDR3 DNA reads TGCGCCAGCAGCTTGGGCCTTAGGGGGATCCAAGAGACCCAGTACTTC. Translation gives CASSLGLRGIQETQYF. The whole variable domain, remainder taken from reference TRBV5-1 and TRBJ2-5, is KAGVTQTPRYLIKTRGQQVTLSCSPISGHRSVSWYQQTPGQGLQFLFEYFSETQRNKGNFPGRFSGRQFSNSRSEMNVSTLELGDSALYLCASSLGLRGIQETQYFGPGTRLLVL.

The rearrangement links TRBV19 to TRBJ2-3, with D unresolved. Looked up from germline, CDR1 is LNHDA and CDR2 is SQIVND (reference sequence). Trimming took 10 bases from V and 2 from J, leaving 16 bases between them. The CDR3 is 14 residues long. The CDR3 DNA follows: TGTGCCATCTCCTCTAGACATCACACAGATACGCAGTATTTT. This gives the protein CAISSRHHTDTQYF.

The chain joins TRBV19 to TRBJ1-4; D not resolved. The length of the CDR3 is 20 residues. Germline CDR1 LNHDA, CDR2 SQIVND (reference sequence). V was shortened by 3 bases and J by 0 bases, with 23 bases between the two germline ends. For the CDR3, the DNA is TGTGCCAGTAGTATCCGGGTCGGTCCGGGCAGGCGTGCAACTAATGAAAAACTGTTTTTT. It codes for CASSIRVGPGRRATNEKLFF.

The chain has TRBV5-8 and TRBJ1-5; 7 bases agree with TRBD1. V was pared by 4 bases and J by 6 bases, with 7 bases of the junction left unmatched. The CDR3 contains 14 residues. CDR1 is SGHTS and CDR2 is YDEGEE in the germline V gene. The CDR3 protein is CASSVTGVSQPQHF. Here the CDR3 DNA reads TGTGCCAGCAGCGTTACAGGGGTCAGTCAGCCCCAGCATTTT. The whole variable domain, remainder taken from reference TRBV5-8 and TRBJ1-5, is EAGVTQSPTHLIKTRGQQATLRCSPISGHTSVYWYQQALGLGLQFLLWYDEGEERNRGNFPPRFSGRQFPNYSSELNVNALELEDSALYLCASSVTGVSQPQHFGDGTRLSIL.

The chain joins TRBV6-5 to TRBJ2-3; no clear D gene. The germline V gene has CDR1 MNHEY and CDR2 SVGAGI. There are 12 residues in the CDR3. Trimming stripped 7 bases from V and 0 bases from J, with 5 bases between. CDR3 in amino acids: CASTASTDTQYF. The CDR3 region has the DNA TGTGCCAGCACGGCGAGCACAGATACGCAGTATTTT.

The chain carries TRBV7-2 and TRBJ2-7, with 9 bases fitting TRBD1. The V segment lost 0 bases and the J segment 12 bases; nucleotides outside the gene matches: 6. CDR1 is SGHTA and CDR2 is FQGNSA in the germline V gene. The CDR3 is made up of 13 amino acids. Written as DNA, the CDR3 is TGTGCCAGCAGCTTAGCGCTGACAGGGGGGTGGTACTTC. Translation gives CASSLALTGGWYF.

This sequence joins TRBV5-8 and TRBJ2-1; either TRBD1 or TRBD2 may supply D (6 bases each). The CDR3 totals 12 residues. The V and J ends lost 4 bases and 12 bases respectively, with 14 bases between them. Germline-derived CDR1 and CDR2 are SGHTS and YDEGEE. Here the CDR3 DNA reads TGTGCCAGCAGCCGACAAGGGGGGAGGCAGTTCTTC. This translates into CASSRQGGRQFF. Full variable domain (remainder filled in from reference TRBV5-8 and TRBJ2-1): EAGVTQSPTHLIKTRGQQATLRCSPISGHTSVYWYQQALGLGLQFLLWYDEGEERNRGNFPPRFSGRQFPNYSSELNVNALELEDSALYLCASSRQGGRQFFGPGTRLTVL.

The chain couples TRBV5-6 to TRBJ2-1; the D is unclear. The CDR3 has 12 amino acids. The germline CDR1 and CDR2 sequences are SGHDT and YYEEEE. V was pared by 0 bases and J by 8 bases, with 6 bases between. The CDR3 DNA sequence: TGTGCCAGCAGCTTGGCAGTGCATGAGCAGTTCTTC. It is translated as CASSLAVHEQFF.

The chain combines TRBV28 with TRBJ2-7; the match to TRBD2 covers 10 bases. Germline V gives CDR1 MDHEN, CDR2 SYDVKM. The CDR3 is 15 amino acids. Trimming removed 7 bases from V and 2 bases from J; junction bases left unmatched: 8. The CDR3 coding sequence is TGTGCCAGCACCTCCGGGACTAGCGTTACCTACGAGCAGTACTTC. The encoded protein is CASTSGTSVTYEQYF.

The chain links TRBV7-8 to TRBJ2-7; TRBD1 agrees at 7 bases. The J segment lost 7 bases and the V segment lost 5 bases, leaving 17 bases of the junction unmatched. There are 16 residues in the CDR3. Germline CDR1 reads SGHVS; CDR2 reads FQNEAQ. This chain's CDR3 is CASSPSRQGEYREQYF. The CDR3 DNA follows: TGTGCCAGCAGCCCTAGTAGGCAGGGGGAATATCGGGAGCAGTACTTC. Together with reference TRBV7-8 and TRBJ2-7, the CDR3 gives the full variable domain: GAGVSQSPRYKVAKRGQDVALRCDPISGHVSLFWYQQALGQGPEFLTYFQNEAQLDKSGLPSDRFFAERPEGSVSTLKIQRTQQEDSAVYLCASSPSRQGEYREQYFGPGTRLTVT.

This clone was picked up one time. The chain employs TRBV6-1 and TRBJ1-2; a possible D gene is TRBD1 (6 bases). With 5 bases removed from V and 7 bases from J, the gap between germline ends came to 20 bases. CDR1 is MNHNS, CDR2 SASEGT, per germline. CDR3 length: 15 amino acids. CDR3 DNA: TGTGCCAGCAGTAGGGGGGAGGGCCCCTTTATTGGCTACACCTTC. Translation: CASSRGEGPFIGYTF.

The chain combines TRBV4-1 with TRBJ1-6; D unclear. The CDR3 has 14 residues. V gave up 0 bases and J gave up 9 bases, with 9 bases separating them. Germline values: CDR1 MGHRA, CDR2 YSYEKL. CDR3 protein: CASSQEVYGSPLHF. The CDR3 DNA is TGCGCCAGCAGCCAAGAGGTCTATGGTTCACCCCTCCACTTT.

The V and J genes are TRBV7-9 and TRBJ2-5; D not resolved. The tail of the sequence fits TRBJ2-7 better, so the J call may be wrong. The length of the CDR3 is 13 residues. CDR1 and CDR2 from the germline V gene are SEHNR and FQNEAQ (reference sequence). The CDR3 DNA sequence: TGTGCCAGCAGCTTAGTCCCCCCCTACGAGCAGTACTTC. Amino acids: CASSLVPPYEQYF.

The genes are TRBV28 and TRBJ1-1; a weak D match, TRBD1 (5 bases). V dropped 8 bases and J dropped 4 bases, with 11 bases sitting between them. This CDR3 region has 12 residues. The germline gives CDR1 MDHEN, CDR2 SYDVKM. CDR3 in DNA: TGTGCCAGCGGCCGACAGCTCACTGAAGCTTTCTTT. Residues: CASGRQLTEAFF.

The chain has TRBV6-1 and TRBJ2-4; 9 positions agree with TRBD2. The junction had 7 bases not matched to a gene; V was cut back by 7 bases and J by 9 bases. The CDR3 spans 13 residues. Germline values: CDR1 MNHNS, CDR2 SASEGT. CDR3 region: CASKGLAKAIQYF. Written as DNA, the CDR3 is TGTGCCAGCAAGGGACTAGCTAAGGCCATTCAGTACTTC.

The J gene is TRBJ2-5, the V gene TRBV5-1, with TRBD2 matching over 8 bases. The length of the CDR3 is 17 residues. Germline V lookup: CDR1 SGHRS, CDR2 YFSETQ. Trimming at V came to 4 bases and at J to 4 bases, leaving 15 bases not matched to a gene. The CDR3 DNA follows: TGCGCCAGCAGCCCGCGAACGGGACTAGTGGGAAGAGAGACCCAGTACTTC. It specifies CASSPRTGLVGRETQYF.

This chain joins TRBV29-1 and TRBJ2-7, with D possibly being TRBD1 or TRBD2 (5 bases each). This CDR3 has 12 residues. Germline V gives CDR1 SQVTM, CDR2 ANQGSEA. Trimming removed 7 bases at V and 8 bases at J, with 18 bases between. CDR3 nucleotides: TGCAGCGCCGCCGGGACGCAATATCAGCAGTACTTC. It codes for CSAAGTQYQQYF.

This chain links TRBV7-6 with TRBJ2-1; D is uncertain. From germline, CDR1 is SGHVS and CDR2 FNYEAQ. V shed 8 bases and J shed 7 bases, with 18 bases lying between them. The CDR3 length is 14 residues. The CDR3, as DNA: TGTGCCAGCTCCAGGCCCCCCATTGGGAATGAGCAGTTCTTC. This encodes CASSRPPIGNEQFF.

This clone was seen once. The chain links TRBV4-1 to TRBJ2-7; no definite D call. CDR1 MGHRA and CDR2 YSYEKL come from the germline V gene. The CDR3 has 16 residues. Trimming cost V 0 bases and J 4 bases, with 16 bases left between them. CDR3 DNA sequence: TGCGCCAGCAGCCAAGATGGAAGTTTTCTGGATTACGAGCAGTACTTC. Residues: CASSQDGSFLDYEQYF.